The 20 T cell receptor beta chains below were found in one sample sequenced in a study of T cells in Graves' hyperthyroidism and ophthalmopathy. RNA transcripts yielded amplified TCR beta CDR3 regions. A set of HTBI primers served as the primers for a first-round RT-PCR of the TCR CDR3. Each CDR3 protein gets one entry after TCRdb re-called the multiplex PCR reads with MiXCR. Counted here are 250,000 to 300,000 distinct CDR3 sequences, roughly an eighth occurring once; the ten biggest clones make up 6.5% to 10%. Sequencing input: blood. The receptor set was obtained from a middle-aged woman with Graves' hyperthyroidism.

This clonotype was seen just once. Given a much more abundant clone one base away, this may be a read error. Without the conserved terminal phenylalanine or tryptophan, this CDR3 likely stems from a read error. The V call is TRBV28, the J call TRBJ1-1, with D uncertain. CDR3 length: 14 residues. Germline V gene lookup returns CDR1 MDHEN and CDR2 SYDVKM. V shed 3 bases and J shed 5 bases, with 13 bases lying between them. The CDR3 loop reads CASSFGVWGTEAFL. The CDR3 nucleotides are TGTGCCAGCAGTTTCGGAGTTTGGGGAACTGAAGCTTTCCTT.

This clonotype was counted ten times or more. The chain is built from TRBV28 and TRBJ2-1; 9 bases match TRBD1. This CDR3 is 17 amino acids long. V dropped 8 bases and J dropped 4; count of bases not matched to a gene: 15. Germline CDR1 and CDR2: MDHEN and SYDVKM. The CDR3 DNA reads as TGTGCCAGCCAAGGAGATGCGTTGGGACAGGGATACAATGAGCAGTTCTTC. This translates into CASQGDALGQGYNEQFF.

This clonotype has a handful of counts. The CDR3 sequence: CASSLEWGAGTDTQYF. In DNA, the CDR3 is TGTGCCAGCAGCTTGGAATGGGGAGCAGGCACAGATACGCAGTATTTT. V is TRBV5-4 and J is TRBJ2-3; weak D call: TRBD2 (5 bases). Trimming removed 0 bases at V and 1 base at J, with 12 bases between. The CDR3 is made up of 16 amino acids. Germline CDR1 SGHNT, CDR2 YYREEE (reference sequence).

This clonotype was detected many times. The rearrangement uses TRBV18 and TRBJ2-1; 8 nucleotides agree with TRBD2. The CDR3 loop spans 12 amino acids. The germline gives CDR1 KGHSH, CDR2 LQKENI. The J segment lost 6 bases and the V segment lost 10 bases, leaving 5 bases of the junction unmatched. The CDR3 sequence: CATTSGSNEQFF. CDR3 nucleotides: TGTGCCACCACGAGCGGGAGCAATGAGCAGTTCTTC.

This rearrangement joins TRBV6-1 to TRBJ1-5; the match to TRBD1 covers 10 bases. The CDR3 loop spans 17 amino acids. Trimming cost V 6 bases and J 2 bases; bases outside gene matches: 10. Looked up from germline, CDR1 is MNHNS and CDR2 is SASEGT. The CDR3 sequence: CASRDPGTGEGNQPQHF. In nucleotides, the CDR3 is TGTGCCAGCAGGGATCCCGGGACAGGGGAGGGCAATCAGCCCCAGCATTTT.

This clonotype was seen many times. This chain connects TRBV2 to TRBJ2-1; 12 nucleotides match TRBD2. V shed 6 bases, J shed 8 bases, and the junction held 11 bases outside the gene matches. This CDR3 has 16 residues. Per the germline V gene, CDR1 is SNHLY and CDR2 is FYNNEI. The CDR3 bases are TGTGCCAGCAGGACGGGACTAGCGGGCGCGGCCGATGAGCAGTTCTTC. Residues: CASRTGLAGAADEQFF.

This clonotype was counted ten times or more. V is TRBV29-1 and J is TRBJ1-2; no clear D gene. This CDR3 has 11 residues. V lost 1 base to trimming and J lost 8 bases, with 8 bases between them. Germline values: CDR1 SQVTM, CDR2 ANQGSEA. The CDR3 loop reads CSVEGQRGYTF. The DNA of the CDR3 is TGCAGCGTTGAAGGCCAACGGGGCTACACCTTC.

In this sample, this clonotype turned up many times. The V call is TRBV10-3, the J call TRBJ1-2; D unclear. The V and J ends lost 0 bases and 4 bases respectively, with 12 bases between them. CDR3 length: 15 amino acids. Germline V CDR1 and CDR2: ENHRY, SYGVKD. The CDR3 DNA reads as TGTGCCATCAGTGAGTCCCTTCCCGCCTCCTATGGCTACACCTTC. Residues: CAISESLPASYGYTF.

The V call is TRBV29-1, the J call TRBJ2-1, with no clear D. The CDR3 has 11 amino acids. The germline CDR1 and CDR2 sequences are SQVTM and ANQGSEA. V lost 0 bases, J lost 10 bases, and 7 bases lay in between. CDR3 in amino acids: CSVEEGSEQFF. The CDR3 DNA is TGCAGCGTTGAAGAGGGTTCCGAGCAGTTCTTC.

The chain links TRBV20-1 to TRBJ2-1; 7 bases map to TRBD2. CDR1 and CDR2 (germline): DFQATT, SNEGSKA (reference sequence). Losses at the gene ends were 0 bases for V and 4 bases for J; bases not matched to a gene: 6. The length of the CDR3 is 15 residues. The CDR3 sequence: CSARDGASGYNEQFF. CDR3 sequence (DNA): TGCAGTGCTAGAGATGGGGCTAGCGGATACAATGAGCAGTTCTTC.

In this sample, this clonotype turned up many times. The rearrangement links TRBV20-1 to TRBJ2-7, with a possible D match to TRBD2 (6 bases). V was cut by 1 base and J by 5 bases, with 12 bases left in between. The CDR3 length is 13 residues. Germline values: CDR1 DFQATT, CDR2 SNEGSKA (reference sequence). The CDR3 DNA is TGCAGTGCTAGAGCGGGCCGGAGGGACGAGCAGTACTTC. This gives the protein CSARAGRRDEQYF.

A few counts support this clonotype. The chain has TRBV14 and TRBJ2-3; TRBD2 aligns across 10 bases. This CDR3 region has 17 residues. The germline CDR1 and CDR2 sequences are SGHDN and FVKESK. With 2 bases clipped from V and 2 bases from J, the junction kept 7 bases outside the gene matches. CDR3 residues: CASSQYVAGGNTDTQYF. The CDR3 nucleotides read TGTGCCAGCAGCCAATACGTAGCGGGAGGTAACACAGATACGCAGTATTTT.

In its sample, this clonotype was seen many times. The V call is TRBV20-1, the J call TRBJ1-2; D ambiguous. The germline V and J ends were trimmed by 5 bases and 7 bases, with 20 bases remaining between them. From germline, CDR1 is DFQATT and CDR2 SNEGSKA (reference sequence). CDR3 length: 14 amino acids. The CDR3 region is CSAYSPSALPGYTF. The CDR3, as DNA: TGCAGTGCTTACAGTCCCTCCGCTTTGCCTGGCTACACCTTC.

The chain combines TRBV28 with TRBJ2-4; TRBD2 matches 8 bases. The CDR3 runs to 16 residues. V lost 5 bases to trimming and J lost 6 bases; unmatched junction nucleotides: 12. CDR1 and CDR2 from the germline V gene are MDHEN and SYDVKM. CDR3 amino acids: CASSTLSGSFGNIQYF. The CDR3 DNA reads as TGTGCCAGCAGTACATTGAGCGGGAGCTTCGGAAACATTCAGTACTTC.

The table lists this clonotype with many counts. V usage is TRBV30 and J usage is TRBJ2-1; D unclear. Per germline, CDR1 GTSNPN and CDR2 SVGIG (reference sequence). The CDR3 loop spans 14 amino acids. Between the trimmed V and J ends, which lost 3 bases and 6 bases, there was a span of 15 bases. The CDR3 coding sequence is TGTGCCTGGAGCCCTGATGGGTGGGTCAATGAGCAGTTCTTC. Protein product: CAWSPDGWVNEQFF. Full variable domain (rest looked up from reference TRBV30 and TRBJ2-1): SQTIHQWPATLVQPVGSPLSLECTVEGTSNPNLYWYRQAAGRGLQLLFYSVGIGQISSEVPQNLSASRPQDRQFILSSKKLLLSDSGFYLCAWSPDGWVNEQFFGPGTRLTVL.

This clonotype has ten or more counts. The chain carries TRBV2 and TRBJ2-7; 7 positions match TRBD2. The V segment lost 2 bases and the J segment 0 bases; nucleotides outside the gene matches: 4. Per the germline V gene, CDR1 is SNHLY and CDR2 is FYNNEI. This CDR3 spans 15 amino acids. The CDR3 region is CASSESAGSSYEQYF. The CDR3 DNA sequence: TGTGCCAGCAGTGAATCAGCGGGGAGCTCCTACGAGCAGTACTTC.

This clonotype was found many times. J is TRBJ2-7 and V is TRBV6-5; D might be TRBD1 (5 bases). The V gene's germline CDR1 is MNHEY and CDR2 SVGAGI. This CDR3 contains 12 residues. Trimming took off 2 bases at V and 5 bases at J, with 7 bases between the two ends. CDR3 amino acids: CASSYPRDEQYF. The CDR3 DNA sequence: TGTGCCAGCAGTTACCCCAGGGACGAGCAGTACTTC.

This clonotype was seen a few times. The V call is TRBV6-1, the J call TRBJ2-7; 8 nucleotides line up with TRBD2. Germline CDR1 and CDR2: MNHNS and SASEGT. This CDR3 has 15 amino acids. V lost 6 bases and J lost 4; bases outside the gene matches: 11. CDR3 nucleotide sequence: TGTGCCAGCAGACCCACCGGGACTAGAGATTACGAGCAGTACTTC. Translated: CASRPTGTRDYEQYF.

This clonotype was seen at least ten times. The J gene is TRBJ1-2, the V gene TRBV6-1; tentative D call: TRBD1 (5 bases). Germline-derived CDR1 and CDR2 are MNHNS and SASEGT. Trimming removed 2 bases at V and 0 bases at J, with 13 bases between. The CDR3 is 16 amino acids. CDR3 protein: CASSELVATANYGYTF. The CDR3 bases are TGTGCCAGCAGTGAACTGGTGGCGACAGCTAACTATGGCTACACCTTC.

This clonotype was detected many times. The chain has TRBV6-5 and TRBJ1-1; a weak D match, TRBD1 (5 bases). CDR1 is MNHEY, CDR2 SVGAGI, per germline. The CDR3 spans 13 residues. With 0 bases removed from V and 7 bases from J, the gap between germline ends came to 9 bases. CDR3 DNA: TGTGCCAGCAGTTACTCGAGGGGAAGTGAAGCTTTCTTT. It translates to CASSYSRGSEAFF.